These 25 T cell receptor beta chains were all obtained from the same sample, sequenced in a study of blood T cell repertoires in COVID-19. This table comes from immunoSEQ multiplex PCR, and its TCRdb copy is limited to in-frame clones, with some not included. The table records about 180,000 clones, roughly 83% of them present only once. The sample consisted of peripheral blood. The receptors derive from a human donor in a cohort sampled during active COVID-19.

V and J are TRBV5-3 and TRBJ2-4; D may be TRBD1 (5 bases). TRBV5-3 is identified as an open reading frame with a role that is uncertain. V lost 0 bases to trimming and J lost 0 bases, with 13 bases between them. The CDR3 loop spans 17 amino acids. The CDR3 region has the DNA TGTGCCAGAAGCTTGGGAAGGGGTCTACTAGCCAAAAACATTCAGTACTTC. Residues: CARSLGRGLLAKNIQYF.

This clone was seen once. The rearrangement uses TRBV5-1 and TRBJ2-1, with 7 bases matching TRBD2. V was clipped by 6 bases and J by 12 bases; unmatched bases: 15. This CDR3 contains 14 residues. The germline gives CDR1 SGHRS, CDR2 YFSETQ. CDR3 sequence reads: CASTPGGGLLSQFF. The CDR3 DNA sequence: TGCGCCAGCACCCCCGGGGGAGGGCTGCTGTCGCAGTTCTTC.

The chain has TRBV3-1 (or the pseudogene TRBV3-2) and TRBJ2-7; D ambiguous. Germline assignment: CDR1 LGHDT and CDR2 YNNKEL (reference sequence). V lost 0 bases and J lost 5, with 5 bases in between. The CDR3 spans 12 residues. In DNA, the CDR3 is TGTGCCAGCAGCCAAGATCGGGACGAGCAGTACTTC. It translates to CASSQDRDEQYF.

This clone appeared a single time. The V gene is TRBV7-8, the J gene TRBJ1-5; 8 bases map to TRBD1. Trimming cost V 5 bases and J 2 bases; bases outside gene matches: 5. The CDR3 runs to 15 residues. CDR1 and CDR2 from the germline V gene are SGHVS and FQNEAQ. CDR3 amino acids: CASSPDRVGNQPQHF. The CDR3 nucleotides are TGTGCCAGCAGCCCGGACAGGGTGGGCAATCAGCCCCAGCATTTT.

This chain connects TRBV5-1 to TRBJ1-1; D gene ambiguous. Germline values: CDR1 SGHRS, CDR2 YFSETQ. This CDR3 contains 14 residues. Trimming pared 0 bases from V and 1 base from J, leaving 7 bases between. CDR3 sequence: CASSLERANTEAFF. The CDR3 region has the DNA TGCGCCAGCAGCTTGGAGCGGGCGAACACTGAAGCTTTCTTT.

This clone showed up just a few times. The chain combines TRBV28 with TRBJ2-7; 7 positions match TRBD1. CDR3 length: 15 amino acids. Trimming at V came to 5 bases and at J to 2 bases, leaving 9 bases not matched to a gene. In germline, CDR1 is MDHEN, CDR2 SYDVKM. CDR3 amino acids: CASSVPATGTYEQYF. CDR3 coding DNA: TGTGCCAGCAGTGTGCCTGCGACAGGGACCTACGAGCAGTACTTC.

This chain connects TRBV2 to TRBJ1-1; 9 positions agree with TRBD1. This CDR3 comprises 15 residues. J gave up 1 base and V 8 bases, and 8 bases lay outside the gene matches. In germline, CDR1 is SNHLY, CDR2 FYNNEI. In DNA form, the CDR3 reads TGTGCCAGCTGCATGTGGACAGGGGCGAACACTGAAGCTTTCTTT. Its protein is CASCMWTGANTEAFF.

Only one count was recorded for this clone. The chain employs TRBV5-8 and TRBJ2-7, with 10 nucleotides matching TRBD2. CDR1 and CDR2 from the germline V gene are SGHTS and YDEGEE. V dropped 2 bases and J dropped 9; count of bases not matched to a gene: 11. The CDR3 covers 15 residues. CDR3 nucleotide sequence: TGTGCCAGCAGCTTTGCTCGGCTAGCGGGGGCCTGGCAGTACTTC. Translation gives CASSFARLAGAWQYF.

V and J are TRBV7-2 and TRBJ2-4, with D perhaps TRBD1 (7 bases). Germline V gives CDR1 SGHTA, CDR2 FQGNSA. Trimming removed 0 bases from V and 7 bases from J, with 13 bases in between. This CDR3 has 15 amino acids. In DNA form, the CDR3 reads TGTGCCAGCAGCTTAGCAGGAGGGGGCTTGAACATTCAGTACTTC. It yields the protein CASSLAGGGLNIQYF.

This clone was detected a few times. The chain carries TRBV4-2 and TRBJ2-7, with 10 bases matching TRBD1. The trim removed 0 bases at V and 7 bases at J, leaving 9 bases unmatched. The CDR3 spans 16 residues. Germline CDR1 is LGHNA and CDR2 is YNFKEQ. As DNA, the CDR3 is TGTGCCAGCAGCCAAGAGCCCGGGACAGGGGCGGGTGAGCAGTACTTC. It is translated as CASSQEPGTGAGEQYF.

This sequence joins TRBV6-2 or TRBV6-3 and TRBJ2-5; the D gene is possibly TRBD2 (5 bases). Trimming left V 6 bases short and J 5 bases short, with 13 bases between. CDR1 is MNHEY, CDR2 SVGEGT, per germline. The CDR3 consists of 13 residues. The CDR3 spells CASSPNTGETQYF. The CDR3 DNA sequence: TGTGCCAGCAGCCCCAATACGGGGGAGACCCAGTACTTC.

V and J are TRBV4-2 and TRBJ1-3, with D hard to call. The CDR3 extends over 15 amino acids. From germline, CDR1 is LGHNA and CDR2 YNFKEQ. V shed 1 base and J shed 2 bases, with 9 bases lying between them. CDR3 in amino acids: CASSQAESAGNTIYF. The CDR3 nucleotides read TGTGCCAGCAGCCAAGCGGAGTCCGCTGGAAACACCATATATTTT.

The chain combines TRBV3-1 (or the pseudogene TRBV3-2) with TRBJ2-1; 8 positions match TRBD2. The V gene end was trimmed by 2 bases and the J gene end by 5 bases; junction bases not matched to a gene: 8. Looked up from germline, CDR1 is LGHDT and CDR2 is YNNKEL (reference sequence). There are 16 residues in the CDR3. As DNA, the CDR3 is TGTGCCAGCAGCCAAATACATCTGCGGGGGGACAATGAGCAGTTCTTC. It encodes CASSQIHLRGDNEQFF.

This clone has only a few counts. CDR3 DNA: TGTGCCAGTAGGGAACAGAGCTATGGCTACACCTTC. Translated, it gives CASREQSYGYTF. The J gene is TRBJ1-2, the V gene TRBV19; D not certain. V shed 6 bases and J shed 4 bases, with 9 bases lying between them. Germline V gene lookup returns CDR1 LNHDA and CDR2 SQIVND (reference sequence). The CDR3 runs to 12 residues.

This clone came up a few times. V usage is TRBV11-3 and J usage is TRBJ2-1; the D is unclear. The CDR3 has 15 residues. V dropped 5 bases and J dropped 2 bases, with 13 bases sitting between them. Per the germline V gene, CDR1 is SGHNT and CDR2 is YENEEA. In DNA, the CDR3 is TGTGCCAGCAGCCCCCGCACAGCTACCTACAATGAGCAGTTCTTC. This codes for CASSPRTATYNEQFF.

The rearrangement uses TRBV5-4 and TRBJ1-3; 7 positions agree with TRBD1. V gave up 4 bases and J gave up 5 bases; unmatched junction bases: 6. CDR1 and CDR2 (germline): SGHNT, YYREEE (reference sequence). There are 14 residues in the CDR3. The CDR3 DNA is TGTGCCAGCAGCGTAGGACAGGCCCGAAACACCATATATTTT. Its protein is CASSVGQARNTIYF.

The rearrangement uses TRBV11-2 and TRBJ1-4; D is possibly TRBD1 (6 bases). Germline V gives CDR1 SGHAT, CDR2 FQNNGV. The V and J ends lost 3 bases and 12 bases respectively, with 17 bases between them. The CDR3 is 14 residues long. DNA of the CDR3: TGTGCCAGCAGCTTGGGAAACAGGGTCATCGAACTGTTTTTT. This sequence encodes CASSLGNRVIELFF.

This clone appeared a few times. V and J are TRBV27 and TRBJ1-1, with 7 nucleotides matching TRBD1. In germline, CDR1 is MNHEY, CDR2 SMNVEV (reference sequence). The CDR3 contains 14 residues. V lost 5 bases and J lost 0; bases outside the gene matches: 3. CDR3 protein: CASSRDSMNTEAFF. CDR3 DNA: TGTGCCAGCAGTCGGGACAGTATGAACACTGAAGCTTTCTTT.

CDR3 sequence reads: CASGLGMNTEAFF. CDR3 bases: TGTGCTAGTGGTTTGGGTATGAACACTGAAGCTTTCTTT. V and J are TRBV12-5 and TRBJ1-1; no reliable D call. Per the germline V gene, CDR1 is LGHNT and CDR2 is FRNRAP. This CDR3 spans 13 amino acids. The V and J ends lost 1 base and 0 bases respectively, with 3 bases between them.

J is TRBJ1-4 and V is TRBV28; TRBD1 is a possible D gene (5 bases). V dropped 4 bases and J dropped 14 bases, with 20 bases sitting between them. Germline CDR1 reads MDHEN; CDR2 reads SYDVKM. This CDR3 contains 14 residues. CDR3 in amino acids: CASSSRWGEWGLFF. The CDR3 DNA reads as TGTGCCAGCAGTTCCCGGTGGGGGGAGTGGGGGCTGTTTTTT.

This clone was detected a few times. The genes are TRBV19 and TRBJ1-1, with 7 positions matching TRBD1. This CDR3 has 12 amino acids. Trimming cost V 7 bases and J 1 base; bases outside gene matches: 0. The V gene's germline CDR1 is LNHDA and CDR2 SQIVND (reference sequence). The CDR3 nucleotides read TGTGCCAGTACAGGGGGGAACACTGAAGCTTTCTTT. It codes for CASTGGNTEAFF.

The chain is built from TRBV6-5 and TRBJ2-5; 9 bases align to TRBD2. Germline V gives CDR1 MNHEY, CDR2 SVGAGI. The CDR3 consists of 15 residues. The V segment lost 0 bases and the J segment 1 base; nucleotides outside the gene matches: 0. The CDR3 DNA follows: TGTGCCAGCAGTTACTCGACTAGCGGCCAAGAGACCCAGTACTTC. This gives the protein CASSYSTSGQETQYF.

The rearrangement uses TRBV7-2 and TRBJ1-6; a possible D gene is TRBD1 (5 bases). V was shortened by 1 base and J by 6 bases, with 13 bases between the two germline ends. The germline CDR1 and CDR2 sequences are SGHTA and FQGNSA. The CDR3 length is 16 residues. The CDR3 spells CASSLGRTTPNSPLHF. The CDR3 region has the DNA TGTGCCAGCAGCTTAGGAAGGACAACTCCTAATTCACCCCTCCACTTT.

The chain has TRBV19 and TRBJ1-2, with a weak D call TRBD1 (5 bases). Trimming took off 3 bases at V and 1 base at J, with 9 bases between the two ends. The CDR3 has 14 residues. The V gene's germline CDR1 is LNHDA and CDR2 SQIVND (reference sequence). CDR3 sequence (DNA): TGTGCCAGTAGTATCCCGGGACTTAACTATGGCTACACCTTC. It encodes CASSIPGLNYGYTF.

The chain carries TRBV6-5 and TRBJ1-5; D is possibly TRBD1 (5 bases). Germline assignment: CDR1 MNHEY and CDR2 SVGAGI. The CDR3 has 13 amino acids. V was cut by 6 bases and J by 6 bases, with 12 bases left in between. CDR3 protein: CASRPRAGQPQHF. CDR3 bases: TGTGCCAGCAGACCCAGGGCCGGTCAGCCCCAGCATTTT.